This T cell receptor (beta chain) was recovered during a study of blood T cell repertoires in COVID-19. Sequencing was performed with immunoSEQ multiplex PCR; in TCRdb, only in-frame clones are kept and a portion is missing. The repertoire has some 160,000 clones, 70% to 80% of them found once; the top ten carry roughly 19%. Trimming took off 1 base at V and 8 bases at J, with 24 bases between the two ends. The length of the CDR3 is 18 residues. The germline V gene has CDR1 SGHNT and CDR2 YENEEA. The chain employs TRBV11-3 and TRBJ1-3, with D tentatively TRBD1 (5 bases). The TCR comes from a woman aged 70-85 years in a cohort exposed to, infected with or recovered from COVID-19 (not recorded which). The sequencing input was PBMCs or T cells enriched from blood (not recorded which). CDR3 in DNA: TGTGCCAGCAGCTTAGGGCGTTGCGGGGGGGGTACGATGGACACCATATATTTT. As protein: CASSLGRCGGGTMDTIYF.